These 30 T cell receptor beta chains share one sample of origin, sequenced in a study of blood T cell repertoires in COVID-19. This table comes from immunoSEQ multiplex PCR, and its TCRdb copy is limited to in-frame clones, with some not included. The table includes about 370,000 clones, around 92% detected once. Material: PBMCs or T cells enriched from blood (not recorded which). These receptors originate from a woman aged 25 to 39 who had recovered from COVID-19.

This rearrangement joins TRBV24-1 to TRBJ2-7; the D gene is possibly TRBD1 (6 bases). The length of the CDR3 is 15 residues. Germline V gives CDR1 KGHDR, CDR2 SFDVKD. Trimming shortened V by 2 bases and J by 2 bases, and 12 bases separated the two germline ends. The CDR3, as DNA: TGTGCCACCAGTGATTCCAGGACAGTGACCTACGAGCAGTACTTC. Its protein product is CATSDSRTVTYEQYF.

The chain links TRBV29-1 to TRBJ2-7; 8 nucleotides align to TRBD2. Germline CDR1 reads SQVTM; CDR2 reads ANQGSEA. The CDR3 is 13 residues long. J gave up 7 bases and V 2 bases, and 7 bases lay outside the gene matches. In DNA form, the CDR3 reads TGCAGCGTTGAAAGCGGGGGTGGGTTGGAGCAGTACTTC. This codes for CSVESGGGLEQYF.

This CDR3 is CASSSPGAGGDTGELFF. The CDR3, as DNA: TGTGCCAGCAGCTCCCCCGGAGCGGGAGGGGACACCGGGGAGCTGTTTTTT. The chain employs TRBV11-2 and TRBJ2-2; 10 bases map to TRBD2. Germline CDR1 SGHAT, CDR2 FQNNGV. V was clipped by 4 bases and J by 3 bases; unmatched bases: 8. The CDR3 totals 17 residues. Combining the CDR3 with reference TRBV11-2 and TRBJ2-2 gives the whole variable domain EAGVAQSPRYKIIEKRQSVAFWCNPISGHATLYWYQQILGQGPKLLIQFQNNGVVDDSQLPKDRFSAERLKGVDSTLKIQPAKLEDSAVYLCASSSPGAGGDTGELFFGEGSRLTVL.

The genes are TRBV6-5 and TRBJ2-2; 9 nucleotides line up with TRBD2. Trimming removed 2 bases from V and 5 bases from J; junction bases left unmatched: 6. CDR3 length: 16 amino acids. Germline V lookup: CDR1 MNHEY, CDR2 SVGAGI. The CDR3 bases are TGTGCCAGCAGTTACGTAGCGGGAGACGGTACCGGGGAGCTGTTTTTT. This translates into CASSYVAGDGTGELFF.

This clone was counted only a few times. The V call is TRBV7-2, the J call TRBJ1-4; D is possibly TRBD1 (6 bases). The V gene's germline CDR1 is SGHTA and CDR2 FQGNSA. The V and J ends lost 2 bases and 5 bases respectively, with 12 bases between them. CDR3 length: 15 amino acids. Written as DNA, the CDR3 is TGTGCCAGCAGCTTATTGAAGGGGGAGAATGAAAAACTGTTTTTT. This translates into CASSLLKGENEKLFF.

V usage is TRBV19 and J usage is TRBJ1-5; D gene uncertain. Between the trimmed V and J ends, which lost 5 bases and 0 bases, there was a span of 14 bases. The CDR3 has 16 amino acids. CDR1 and CDR2 from the germline V gene are LNHDA and SQIVND (reference sequence). The CDR3 sequence is CASSPSRITSNQPQHF. CDR3 coding DNA: TGTGCCAGTAGTCCATCCAGGATCACTAGCAATCAGCCCCAGCATTTT.

A single count supports this clone. The chain is built from TRBV19 and TRBJ2-2; 7 bases agree with TRBD1. Germline V gene data show CDR1 as LNHDA and CDR2 as SQIVND (reference sequence). This CDR3 is built from 14 residues. V lost 4 bases to trimming and J lost 1 base; unmatched junction nucleotides: 0. The CDR3 DNA sequence: TGTGCCAGTAGTAGACAGGGGAACACCGGGGAGCTGTTTTTT. Translated: CASSRQGNTGELFF.

The chain uses TRBV27 and TRBJ1-1; perhaps TRBD1 as D (5 bases). The CDR3 runs 17 residues. Trimming took 7 bases from V and 0 from J, leaving 21 bases between them. Germline CDR1 is MNHEY and CDR2 is SMNVEV (reference sequence). The CDR3 region has the DNA TGTGCCAGCATCCCAGGGACTCCTGATTTCATGAACACTGAAGCTTTCTTT. It yields the protein CASIPGTPDFMNTEAFF.

The genes are TRBV5-8 and TRBJ2-5; D gene ambiguous. Germline loops: CDR1 SGHTS, CDR2 YDEGEE. V lost 1 base and J lost 3, with 13 bases in between. The CDR3 totals 15 residues. CDR3 DNA sequence: TGTGCCAGCAGCTTGAGGCGCACTATCGAAGAGACCCAGTACTTC. Protein: CASSLRRTIEETQYF.

This clone occurred once. The chain couples TRBV7-3 to TRBJ1-1; TRBD1 might be the D (5 bases). The CDR3 covers 13 residues. V lost 5 bases to trimming and J lost 3 bases, with 10 bases between them. The germline CDR1 and CDR2 sequences are SGHTA and FQGTGA. The CDR3 nucleotides read TGTGCCAGCAGCCTATTACAGGACACTGAAGCTTTCTTT. Residues: CASSLLQDTEAFF.

The CDR3 reads CASRSGTGLYF. In nucleotides, the CDR3 is TGTGCCAGCAGGAGTGGGACAGGTCTGTACTTC. The genes are TRBV6-5 and TRBJ2-7; 8 bases agree with TRBD1. Losses at the gene ends were 6 bases for V and 12 bases for J; bases not matched to a gene: 7. The CDR3 runs to 11 residues. Germline-derived CDR1 and CDR2 are MNHEY and SVGAGI.

V usage is TRBV7-2 and J usage is TRBJ1-1, with 7 nucleotides matching TRBD1. This CDR3 comprises 17 residues. Germline CDR1 SGHTA, CDR2 FQGNSA. V lost 5 bases to trimming and J lost 3 bases; unmatched junction nucleotides: 15. The CDR3 is CASSPDPDDRVDTEAFF. Written as DNA, the CDR3 is TGTGCCAGCAGCCCCGATCCAGATGACAGGGTCGACACTGAAGCTTTCTTT.

V usage is TRBV5-1 and J usage is TRBJ1-6; D gene ambiguous. CDR1 and CDR2 (germline): SGHRS, YFSETQ. Trimming left V 1 base short and J 0 bases short, with 8 bases between. The CDR3 has 16 residues. The CDR3 protein is CASSLQAISYNSPLHF. The CDR3 nucleotides are TGCGCCAGCAGCTTGCAGGCGATCTCCTATAATTCACCCCTCCACTTT.

The V and J genes are TRBV13 and TRBJ1-4, with D possibly TRBD1 on 6 matching bases. Trimming removed 5 bases at V and 8 bases at J, with 18 bases between. The germline V gene has CDR1 PRHDT and CDR2 FYEKMQ (reference sequence). The CDR3 is 15 amino acids. The CDR3 DNA follows: TGTGCCAGCAGCAATGAGACAGGCGGACACGAAAAACTGTTTTTT. Translation: CASSNETGGHEKLFF.

The chain is built from TRBV9 and TRBJ2-7, with 12 nucleotides matching TRBD1. The germline V gene encodes CDR1 SGDLS and CDR2 YYNGEE. The CDR3 totals 16 residues. Trimming cost V 0 bases and J 4 bases; bases outside gene matches: 5. The CDR3 loop reads CASSVGLGQGAYEQYF. CDR3 nucleotides: TGTGCCAGCAGCGTAGGGTTGGGACAGGGGGCTTACGAGCAGTACTTC. Using reference TRBV9 and TRBJ2-7 for the parts outside the CDR3, the full variable domain is DSGVTQTPKHLITATGQRVTLRCSPRSGDLSVYWYQQSLDQGLQFLIQYYNGEERAKGNILERFSAQQFPDLHSELNLSSLELGDSALYFCASSVGLGQGAYEQYFGPGTRLTVT.

This sequence joins TRBV5-4 and TRBJ2-7, with a weak D call TRBD1 (6 bases). Trimming took 4 bases from V and 2 from J, leaving 13 bases between them. The CDR3 has 14 residues. From germline, CDR1 is SGHNT and CDR2 YYREEE (reference sequence). As DNA, the CDR3 is TGTGCCAGCAGCGACGGCCGGGACACCTACGAGCAGTACTTC. It is translated as CASSDGRDTYEQYF.

CDR3 DNA: TGTGCCAGCAGTTTGAGATTGGATGAGCAGTTCTTC. It yields the protein CASSLRLDEQFF. The rearrangement links TRBV12-3 or TRBV12-4 to TRBJ2-1; D gene uncertain. Deletions cut 3 bases from V and 8 bases from J, with 8 bases between. CDR3 length: 12 residues.

This rearrangement joins TRBV5-5 to TRBJ2-1; weak D call: TRBD2 (5 bases). The CDR3 is 14 residues long. CDR1 SGHKS and CDR2 YYEKEE come from the germline V gene (reference sequence). V shed 1 base and J shed 1 base, with 6 bases lying between them. In nucleotides, the CDR3 is TGTGCCAGCAGCTTGACGGGATCCTACAATGAGCAGTTCTTC. It yields the protein CASSLTGSYNEQFF.

The chain carries TRBV7-8 and TRBJ1-6; perhaps TRBD1 as D (6 bases). There are 15 residues in the CDR3. With 2 bases removed from V and 5 bases from J, the gap between germline ends came to 10 bases. From germline, CDR1 is SGHVS and CDR2 FQNEAQ. The CDR3 is CASSLSRGDNSPLHF. The DNA for the CDR3 is TGTGCCAGCAGCTTAAGCAGGGGAGATAATTCACCCCTCCACTTT.

This chain connects TRBV16 to TRBJ1-2; D gene uncertain. The CDR3 runs to 14 residues. Germline V gives CDR1 KGHSY, CDR2 FQNENV. The V end lost 0 bases, the J end lost 7 bases, and 12 bases lay between the germline ends. The DNA for the CDR3 is TGTGCCAGCAGCCAATCTGGGAGGGTTCCTGGCTACACCTTC. Translated, it gives CASSQSGRVPGYTF.

The chain links TRBV11-2 to TRBJ1-2; D is undetermined. Trimming removed 5 bases at V and 2 bases at J, with 6 bases between. The CDR3 has 12 residues. Germline V gene data show CDR1 as SGHAT and CDR2 as FQNNGV. CDR3: CASSDGNYGYTF. CDR3 coding DNA: TGTGCCAGCAGCGACGGGAACTATGGCTACACCTTC.

In its sample, this clone was seen a few times. The chain recombines TRBV7-9 with TRBJ1-5; tentatively, D is TRBD1 (5 bases). The CDR3 is made up of 15 amino acids. V lost 6 bases and J lost 6, with 18 bases in between. The V gene's germline CDR1 is SEHNR and CDR2 FQNEAQ (reference sequence). CDR3: CASSSLGGRGQPQHF. The CDR3 DNA reads TGTGCCAGCAGTTCCCTCGGGGGGAGGGGTCAGCCCCAGCATTTT.

The genes are TRBV5-1 and TRBJ2-1; 12 bases match TRBD2. The germline CDR1 and CDR2 sequences are SGHRS and YFSETQ. With 4 bases clipped from V and 8 bases from J, the junction kept 7 bases outside the gene matches. The CDR3 length is 15 residues. This CDR3 reads CASSPRTSGNYEQFF. CDR3 sequence (DNA): TGCGCCAGCAGCCCCAGGACTAGCGGGAACTATGAGCAGTTCTTC.

This clone was observed a few times. The V and J genes are TRBV10-3 and TRBJ1-2; D possibly corresponds to TRBD1 (6 bases). Per the germline V gene, CDR1 is ENHRY and CDR2 is SYGVKD. Trimming took off 2 bases at V and 2 bases at J, with 9 bases between the two ends. This CDR3 has 14 amino acids. The CDR3 reads CAISEGTQNYGYTF. CDR3 in DNA: TGTGCCATCAGTGAGGGGACACAGAACTATGGCTACACCTTC.

V gene TRBV3-1 (or the pseudogene TRBV3-2) combines with J gene TRBJ1-2; TRBD1 aligns across 8 bases. With V trimmed by 5 bases and J by 10 bases, 12 bases remained unmatched. Germline loops: CDR1 LGHDT, CDR2 YNNKEL (reference sequence). CDR3 length: 14 amino acids. As DNA, the CDR3 is TGTGCCAGCAGCTCCTGGACAGGGCGTCGCGACTACACCTTC. Residues: CASSSWTGRRDYTF.

This rearrangement joins TRBV7-9 to TRBJ1-6, with 8 bases lining up with TRBD1. The CDR3 contains 14 residues. After removal of 3 bases from V and 9 bases from J, the junction contained 4 bases not matched to a gene. CDR1 and CDR2 from the germline V gene are SEHNR and FQNEAQ (reference sequence). The CDR3 spells CASSFAGGGSPLHF. The CDR3 DNA sequence: TGTGCCAGCAGCTTTGCAGGGGGCGGTTCACCCCTCCACTTT.

The rearrangement uses TRBV12-3 or TRBV12-4 and TRBJ1-5, with a tentative D call TRBD1 (6 bases). The germline V and J ends were trimmed by 1 base and 6 bases, with 7 bases remaining between them. The length of the CDR3 is 13 residues. CDR3 amino acids: CASSLGQAQPQHF. CDR3 coding DNA: TGTGCCAGCAGTTTAGGACAGGCTCAGCCCCAGCATTTT.

The V gene is TRBV18, the J gene TRBJ1-3; possibly TRBD1 for D (5 bases). The CDR3 sequence is 13 residues long. The V end lost 4 bases, the J end lost 4 bases, and 8 bases lay between the germline ends. From germline, CDR1 is KGHSH and CDR2 LQKENI. For the CDR3, the DNA is TGTGCCAGCTCACGGCAGGGCGGAAACACCATATATTTT. Its translation is CASSRQGGNTIYF.

CDR3 nucleotide sequence: TGTGCCAGCAGCTTTGCCGGGACTAGAGACATGAATGAGCAGTTCTTC. Encoded protein: CASSFAGTRDMNEQFF. V is TRBV11-3 and J is TRBJ2-1; TRBD2 aligns across 8 bases. From germline, CDR1 is SGHNT and CDR2 YENEEA. Trimming at V came to 3 bases and at J to 7 bases, leaving 11 bases not matched to a gene. This CDR3 is built from 16 residues.

The V gene is TRBV7-2, the J gene TRBJ2-1; 8 bases map to TRBD1. After removal of 1 base from V and 6 bases from J, the junction contained 14 bases not matched to a gene. Looked up from germline, CDR1 is SGHTA and CDR2 is FQGNSA. This CDR3 has 18 residues. In DNA form, the CDR3 reads TGTGCCAGCAGCTTAGACGGTTGGGTGGACAGGGCGCTCAATGAGCAGTTCTTC. Its protein product is CASSLDGWVDRALNEQFF. Full variable domain (remainder filled in from reference TRBV7-2 and TRBJ2-1): GAGVSQSPSNKVTEKGKDVELRCDPISGHTALYWYRQSLGQGLEFLIYFQGNSAPDKSGLPSDRFSAERTGGSVSTLTIQRTQQEDSAVYLCASSLDGWVDRALNEQFFGPGTRLTVL.